These 10 T cell receptor beta chains were all obtained from the same sample, sequenced in a study of neurological immune-mediated disorders. One entry per CDR3 protein, called by TCRdb with MiXCR from the 5' RACE reads. The sample records around 70,000 distinct CDR3 sequences, roughly 5.5% being singletons. Sample: PBMCs. The receptors here all came from a woman aged 25 to 45 with multiple sclerosis.

The rearrangement links TRBV5-1 to TRBJ2-7; 9 bases fit TRBD2. The CDR3 covers 15 residues. V lost 2 bases, J lost 3 bases, and 6 bases stayed unmatched. Germline lookup yields CDR1 SGHRS and CDR2 YFSETQ. The CDR3 region has the DNA TGCGCCAGCAGCTTCGGTGCGGGGGGGTACTACGAGCAGTACTTC. It yields the protein CASSFGAGGYYEQYF. Using reference TRBV5-1 and TRBJ2-7 for the parts outside the CDR3, the full variable domain is KAGVTQTPRYLIKTRGQQVTLSCSPISGHRSVSWYQQTPGQGLQFLFEYFSETQRNKGNFPGRFSGRQFSNSRSEMNVSTLELGDSALYLCASSFGAGGYYEQYFGPGTRLTVT.

This clonotype has a count of ten or more. The V and J genes are TRBV7-8 and TRBJ2-7, with a weak D call TRBD1 (5 bases). The V end lost 5 bases, the J end lost 0 bases, and 8 bases lay between the germline ends. The germline gives CDR1 SGHVS, CDR2 FQNEAQ. This CDR3 spans 13 amino acids. The CDR3 reads CASSPDNSYEQYF. Here the CDR3 DNA reads TGTGCCAGCAGCCCGGACAACTCCTACGAGCAGTACTTC.

The chain is built from TRBV6-5 and TRBJ2-7; 12 bases fit TRBD1. The CDR3 totals 16 residues. V dropped 2 bases and J dropped 0; count of bases not matched to a gene: 2. Germline CDR1 MNHEY, CDR2 SVGAGI. The CDR3 DNA reads as TGTGCCAGCAGTTACGGGACAGGGGGCGACTCCTACGAGCAGTACTTC. Translated, it gives CASSYGTGGDSYEQYF.

This clonotype was seen many times. V is TRBV7-9 and J is TRBJ1-3; D remains ambiguous. The CDR3 is 13 amino acids. Trimming left V 0 bases short and J 4 bases short, with 4 bases between. The V gene's germline CDR1 is SEHNR and CDR2 FQNEAQ (reference sequence). Written as DNA, the CDR3 is TGTGCCAGCAGCTTAGCGACCGGAAACACCATATATTTT. Translation gives CASSLATGNTIYF.

This chain joins TRBV7-6 and TRBJ2-7; maybe TRBD2 (5 bases). The CDR3 contains 13 residues. Germline V gives CDR1 SGHVS, CDR2 FNYEAQ. The V end lost 4 bases, the J end lost 3 bases, and 10 bases lay between the germline ends. CDR3 DNA sequence: TGTGCCAGCAGCTCCACAAGCGGCTACGAGCAGTACTTC. Translation gives CASSSTSGYEQYF.

The chain uses TRBV28 and TRBJ2-3; perhaps D is TRBD1 or TRBD2 (5 bases each). V lost 5 bases and J 2 bases, leaving 14 bases between the germline ends. The CDR3 consists of 15 residues. Looked up from germline, CDR1 is MDHEN and CDR2 is SYDVKM. The CDR3 DNA is TGTGCCAGCAGTCTTGGGGGTCTCCACACAGATACGCAGTATTTT. This gives the protein CASSLGGLHTDTQYF.

This clonotype was observed many times. This sequence joins TRBV6-5 and TRBJ2-4; 8 positions match TRBD1. V was clipped by 0 bases and J by 3 bases; unmatched bases: 1. CDR1 and CDR2 from the germline V gene are MNHEY and SVGAGI. This CDR3 contains 15 residues. This chain's CDR3 is CASSYSDRGKNIQYF. The CDR3 DNA follows: TGTGCCAGCAGTTACTCAGACAGGGGCAAAAACATTCAGTACTTC.

This clonotype has ten or more counts. The rearrangement uses TRBV20-1 and TRBJ2-7; D remains unclear. There are 18 residues in the CDR3. V dropped 0 bases and J dropped 0 bases, with 21 bases sitting between them. Germline V gene sequence: CDR1 DFQATT, CDR2 SNEGSKA (reference sequence). CDR3 nucleotides: TGCAGTGCTAGAGATGAAGTCCACCGTGACGGAAGCTCCTACGAGCAGTACTTC. It encodes CSARDEVHRDGSSYEQYF.

In regard to this clonotype: Germline and junction disagree at one end, which may indicate a read error. V and J are TRBV10-3 and TRBJ1-5; no clear D. CDR1 is ENHRY, CDR2 SYGVKD, per germline. The CDR3 is 13 residues long. The CDR3 here is CASREGSNQPQNF. The CDR3 DNA reads TGTGCCTCAAGGGAGGGAAGCAATCAGCCCCAGAATTTT.

This clonotype occurred many times. The chain recombines TRBV18 with TRBJ1-1; D gene ambiguous. V gave up 1 base and J gave up 1 base, with 7 bases separating them. The CDR3 extends over 14 amino acids. Germline CDR1 KGHSH, CDR2 LQKENI. This CDR3 reads CASSPQNGNTEAFF. CDR3 coding DNA: TGTGCCAGCTCACCACAGAACGGGAACACTGAAGCTTTCTTT.